Here is one T cell receptor beta chain with its context. Its target is not known. The CDR3 sequence is 18 residues long. V gave up 0 bases and J gave up 7 bases; unmatched junction bases: 14. Germline V gives CDR1 SGHRS, CDR2 YFSETQ. This sample stems from a study of cytomegalovirus exposure and HLA in healthy donors. The study's findings and limits: Reported performance of the classifier showed diagnosis of cytomegalovirus status with high specificity and sensitivity. A few chains tied to CMV proved CMV antigen-specific in vitro.

The PCR used 60 Vbeta and 13 Jbeta primers. The assay was immunoSEQ multiplex PCR, and TCRdb's table has in-frame clones only and misses some. This sample has 95,000 to 150,000 clones, with around three quarters found just once. The sample was PBMCs. The V gene is TRBV5-1, the J gene TRBJ2-1, with TRBD2 matching 9 bases. This TCR was recovered from a woman in her thirties or forties in good health and CMV-seropositive. The CDR3 spells CASSLEPHNSGSQNEQFF. Here the CDR3 DNA reads TGCGCCAGCAGCTTGGAGCCCCATAATAGCGGGAGTCAAAATGAGCAGTTCTTC.